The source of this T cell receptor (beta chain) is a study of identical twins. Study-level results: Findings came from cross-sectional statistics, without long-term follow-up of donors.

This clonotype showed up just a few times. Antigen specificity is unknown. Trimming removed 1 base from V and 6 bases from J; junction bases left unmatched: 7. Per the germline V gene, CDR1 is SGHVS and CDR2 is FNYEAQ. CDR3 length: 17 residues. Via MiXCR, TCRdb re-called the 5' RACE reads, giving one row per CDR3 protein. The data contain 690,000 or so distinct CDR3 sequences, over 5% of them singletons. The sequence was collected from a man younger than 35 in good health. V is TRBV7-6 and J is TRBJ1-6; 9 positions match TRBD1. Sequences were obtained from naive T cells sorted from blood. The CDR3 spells CASSLGAQGQGNSPLHF. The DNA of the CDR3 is TGTGCCAGCAGCTTAGGTGCTCAGGGACAGGGTAATTCACCCCTCCACTTT.